The 11 T cell receptor beta chains listed next were all sequenced from one sample in a study of T cells after posttransplantation cyclophosphamide. Treatment was busulfan-fludarabine conditioning, a marrow graft, and cyclophosphamide on days +3 and +4. TCRdb's copy holds only in-frame clones and misses some; the assay was immunoSEQ multiplex PCR. This sample carries roughly 6,800 clones, about 91% of them seen once, and the ten largest clones take 13%. The material was PBMCs, obtained approximately 1,500 days after allogeneic stem cell transplant with posttransplant cyclophosphamide. The receptors shown here come from a female patient aged 45 to 65 who received an allogeneic stem cell transplant from a related donor, was CMV-positive, and had no GVHD. The graft donor may have contributed some T cells.

The J gene is TRBJ2-7, the V gene TRBV10-3, with TRBD2 matching over 7 bases. In germline, CDR1 is ENHRY, CDR2 SYGVKD. The CDR3 runs to 14 residues. The V gene end was trimmed by 3 bases and the J gene end by 7 bases; junction bases not matched to a gene: 9. CDR3 protein: CAISDRAGVGEQYF. CDR3 bases: TGTGCCATCAGTGATCGGGCGGGAGTAGGGGAGCAGTACTTC.

The chain joins TRBV4-1 to TRBJ1-2, with D possibly TRBD1 on 5 matching bases. The CDR3 has 14 amino acids. From germline, CDR1 is MGHRA and CDR2 YSYEKL. V lost 3 bases to trimming and J lost 5 bases, with 13 bases between them. DNA for the CDR3: TGCGCCAGCAGCCAGGGGTGGGGCCCATATGGCTACACCTTC. Translation: CASSQGWGPYGYTF.

The chain recombines TRBV5-1 with TRBJ2-7; D ambiguous. There are 14 residues in the CDR3. The ends were cut back, 4 bases at V and 1 base at J, with 12 bases in the middle. Germline assignment: CDR1 SGHRS and CDR2 YFSETQ. DNA of the CDR3: TGCGCCAGCAGCCCCTGGAGAGCGTCCTACGAGCAGTACTTC. Its translation: CASSPWRASYEQYF.

This rearrangement joins TRBV4-1 to TRBJ2-2, with TRBD1 as a possible D gene (6 bases). This CDR3 has 13 amino acids. Trimming pared 7 bases from V and 6 bases from J, leaving 12 bases between. Looked up from germline, CDR1 is MGHRA and CDR2 is YSYEKL. DNA for the CDR3: TGCGCCAGCAAACGAGCAGGGGCCGGGGAGCTGTTTTTT. Encoded protein: CASKRAGAGELFF.

This clone came up a few times. V usage is TRBV19 and J usage is TRBJ1-2; a weak D match, TRBD1 (6 bases). Germline CDR1 reads LNHDA; CDR2 reads SQIVND (reference sequence). The CDR3 is made up of 12 amino acids. V shed 3 bases and J shed 11 bases, with 13 bases lying between them. The chain's CDR3 is CASSMGAQGYTF. The DNA for the CDR3 is TGTGCCAGTAGTATGGGGGCGCAGGGTTACACCTTC.

This sequence joins TRBV28 and TRBJ2-1; 11 bases are a match to TRBD2. The CDR3 sequence is 15 residues long. Trimming cost V 6 bases and J 5 bases; bases outside gene matches: 6. Germline CDR1 reads MDHEN; CDR2 reads SYDVKM. The CDR3 DNA reads TGTGCCAGCAGCATAAGGGGACTAGCGGACAATGAGCAGTTCTTC. Its translation: CASSIRGLADNEQFF.

The chain recombines TRBV12-2 with TRBJ2-2; the D call TRBD2 from the table was never checked on the DNA. TRBV12-2 is flagged as a pseudogene. CDR3 length: 17 amino acids. The CDR3 DNA is TGTGCAAGTCGCTTTGGTGCGAAGCGGGAGGGGACCGGGGAGCTGTTTTTT. Protein sequence: CASRFGAKREGTGELFF.

The chain couples TRBV18 to TRBJ2-4, with TRBD2 identical over 10 bases. The V segment lost 5 bases and the J segment 8 bases; nucleotides outside the gene matches: 9. Germline CDR1 KGHSH, CDR2 LQKENI. The CDR3 is made up of 15 amino acids. DNA of the CDR3: TGTGCCAGCTCAACTTTAGCGGGAGGAGGATACATTCAGTACTTC. It translates to CASSTLAGGGYIQYF.

The chain uses TRBV4-1 and TRBJ2-7; a weak D match, TRBD1 (5 bases). Germline V gene lookup returns CDR1 MGHRA and CDR2 YSYEKL. This CDR3 is built from 17 residues. V was shortened by 3 bases and J by 1 base, with 19 bases between the two germline ends. DNA of the CDR3: TGCGCCAGCAGCCAGAGAGACAGCCTCGGTAGGTCCTACGAGCAGTACTTC. Its translation is CASSQRDSLGRSYEQYF.

This clone has more than one count but fewer than ten. The V and J genes are TRBV11-2 and TRBJ1-1; TRBD1 might be the D (5 bases). The germline gives CDR1 SGHAT, CDR2 FQNNGV. The CDR3 runs to 12 residues. V was pared by 1 base and J by 8 bases, with 8 bases between. As DNA, the CDR3 is TGTGCCAGCAGCTTAGTTGGGGGGGAAGCTTTCTTT. It codes for CASSLVGGEAFF. The full variable domain, in which reference TRBV11-2 and TRBJ1-1 provide the parts outside the CDR3, is EAGVAQSPRYKIIEKRQSVAFWCNPISGHATLYWYQQILGQGPKLLIQFQNNGVVDDSQLPKDRFSAERLKGVDSTLKIQPAKLEDSAVYLCASSLVGGEAFFGQGTRLTVV.

This clone was seen only once. The V and J genes are TRBV11-2 and TRBJ2-1; D uncertain. The CDR3 has 14 amino acids. In germline, CDR1 is SGHAT, CDR2 FQNNGV. Trimming left V 5 bases short and J 5 bases short, with 13 bases between. CDR3 amino acids: CASSPVVKNNEQFF. The CDR3 region has the DNA TGTGCCAGCAGCCCCGTAGTGAAAAACAATGAGCAGTTCTTC.